The source of this T cell receptor beta chain is a study of cytomegalovirus exposure and HLA in healthy donors (TCRdb year 2017). Describing the broader study: An earlier analysis of some 500 of the donors reported more than 250 Gb of sequence data and around 110 million unique TCR beta sequences from roughly 180 million T cells. An early release covering 550 to 700 HLA-typed donors comprised about 300 gigabases of sequencing data and 85 million or so unique TCR sequences. Donor age, sex, ethnicity and CMV serostatus were collected together with the repertoire data. Of the roughly 400 genotyped donors, less than 85% were placed in the genetic ancestry cluster associated with self-reported Caucasian donors. To predict cytomegalovirus infection status, the study combined high-throughput TCR immunosequencing, statistical association of individual TCRs with disease status, and machine learning. In the later analysis, no new phenotypic data were used to find candidate immune exposures; instead, reliance was placed on TCR beta sequences and their occurrence across donors. The study was designed to test whether signatures of past pathogen exposure could be identified by cataloging public T cell receptors. In a later analysis, previously published TCR beta repertoires from hundreds of donors were re-analyzed and high-resolution HLA genotyping was added so that TCR occurrence patterns could be studied. Both class I and class II loci were covered by HLA typing, at four-digit resolution. Every discovery cohort repertoire had been produced on one sequencing platform. The number of typed donors differed by locus: 629-630 for A, B, C, DRB1 and DQB1; about 520 for DQA1; 606 for DPA1; and about 470 for DPB1. Across 398 genotyped donors of the cohort, an average of approximately 220,000 unique TCR beta nucleotide sequences per donor were sequenced, and roughly a sixth of those sequences were non-productive. Using immunosequencing, the study profiled T cell repertoires from 500 to 800 subjects and related those repertoires to cytomegalovirus serostatus. Genome-wide SNP genotypes for about three fifths of the 666 donors were used in a later genetic analysis, which treated that subset as a discovery cohort. An earlier analysis of 587 of the donors used high-throughput TCR beta sequencing to judge whether each TCR beta V gene segment behaved as functional or pseudogenic. Besides the first cohort of around 700 subjects, a separate validation cohort made up of roughly 120 different subjects was used. Because of strong linkage in the cohort, roughly five DR-DQ haplotypes were treated as single units for association and clustering.

At the junction V is shortened by 3 bases and J by 2 bases, with 10 bases in between. There are 14 amino acids in the CDR3, from cysteine to phenylalanine inclusive. Only the CDR3 DNA is retained, 42 bases long and in frame from the first base. CDR1 and CDR2, per the germline V gene, are SGHTA and FQGTGA. This clone has more than one count but fewer than ten. The specificity of this receptor is unknown. No quality values exist for individual bases; no much larger clone is one base distant. General findings and caveats noted by the study authors: The study gave a list of about 170 TCR beta chains associated with cytomegalovirus. A further reported finding was that TCR beta sequences accurately predicted the HLA-A and HLA-B alleles for most subjects in the first cohort. A group of highly shared sequence variants was considered likely to be a technical artifact of the sequencing pipeline. Specific HLA alleles were associated with 18,000 or so TCR beta sequences at a false discovery rate of 0.05 in a later analysis. In an earlier analysis of about 550 of the donors, most TCR beta V segments were observed in productive rearrangements about 87% or about 30% of the time, broadly matching IMGT annotations. Because counts were too low, 15 to 20 rarely observed V segments, including chromosome 9 orphons, were left out of the earlier analysis of 587 of the donors. Roughly uniform sequencing depth across donors was assumed in presence/absence analyses, although this assumption may not hold. Assigning TCR associations to individual alleles was difficult when HLA alleles, especially DR and DQ, strongly co-occurred. The authors suggested that the approach could potentially be generalized to other disease states and immunological phenotypes. Only TCR beta chains were sequenced in this cohort, and the absence of alpha or paired-chain data limited detectable features. Across donors, most TCR sequences were observed very rarely, whereas some public TCRs were present in many individuals. According to a later analysis, most CMV-associated TCR beta chains appeared to be HLA-restricted, and the HLA associations seemed to be driven largely by CMV exposure. The classifier was reported to diagnose cytomegalovirus status with high specificity and sensitivity in both the original and validation cohorts. Compared with the approximately 600-donor mean, donors in an Asian-associated ancestry cluster had fewer N-insertions in productive TCRs, according to a later genetic analysis. A later analysis reported that several top co-occurrence clusters appeared linked to parvovirus B19, influenza, CMV and Epstein-Barr virus. Three of the identified cytomegalovirus-associated TCR beta chains were confirmed in vitro to be specific for cytomegalovirus antigens. V-gene and J-gene trimming of TCR beta chains was associated with a missense DCLRE1C variant in a later genetic analysis, and the association was replicated in an independent cohort. Linkage disequilibrium might explain the correlated functional status among segregating V segments, but an unknown experimental factor could not be ruled out. Because the 87-base-pair reads could not distinguish some IMGT-functional V segments, including TRBV6-2 and TRBV6-3, those segments were excluded. For the cohort, immune exposure information was limited to CMV serostatus. HLA typing was unavailable for some donors at each locus, so association tests used only the typed subset. In a later analysis, HLA-associated TCR beta chains were found to be more clonally expanded and to have lower generation probabilities than equally common non-associated chains. In a later analysis, the rate of TCR association differed among HLA loci, with DRB1 alleles having the most associated TCRs and HLA-C alleles having the fewest.

The cohort was made up of approximately 700 healthy bone marrow donors. Cohort members were all nominally healthy when sampled, although unrecorded immune exposures were likely present. The donor was CMV seronegative and belonged to the group of 352 seronegative cohort members. Every donor gave a peripheral blood sample, and the peripheral blood mononuclear cells from that sample were used for TCR beta sequencing. Genomic DNA was extracted from the blood cell samples with the Qiagen DNeasy Blood Extraction Kit. Library method: the immunoSEQ multiplex PCR assay. For the multiplex PCR, a mixture combining 60 forward primers for TCR Vbeta segments and 13 reverse primers for TCR Jbeta segments was used. The CDR3 region of rearranged TCR beta genes was amplified from genomic DNA by a multiplex PCR assay. The Illumina HiSeq System was used to sequence the amplified TCR beta libraries as 87-base-pair reads. In the original analysis: Across the 670 or so repertoires, a later analysis counted tens of millions of unique TCR beta chains, about 10 million of which were shared by at least two donors. Raw reads were error-corrected and collapsed into unique sequences by a nearest-neighbor algorithm in which closely related sequences were merged to remove PCR and sequencing errors. To assign V, D and J gene segments, CDR3 sequences were aligned to IMGT reference sequences. For a sequence to be retained, at least a six-nucleotide match to both a V gene segment and a J gene segment was required. Rearrangements were called productive when the CDR3 lacked stop codons and stayed in frame with V and J; all others were non-productive. CDR3 was defined by IMGT convention, running from the second conserved V-encoded cysteine to the conserved J-encoded phenylalanine. The earlier analysis of some 540 of the donors excluded any sequence lacking an unambiguous match to a single V gene segment. An earlier analysis of a few hundred of the donors classified V segments as functional when productive rearrangements were above 56.7% and as segregating when the standard deviation between donors was above 5%. A statistical classification framework was built to diagnose cytomegalovirus status from the catalog of TCR beta chain sequences. In a later analysis, V and J genes were assigned by comparing TCR nucleotide sequences against IMGT/GENE-DB human TR gene sequences. The TCRdist pipeline was used in a later analysis to assign CDR3 sequences and most-parsimonious VDJ recombination scenarios. In a later analysis, each TCR beta chain was defined by its CDR3 amino acid sequence together with its V-gene family, and reads lacking a unique V-gene family were excluded. As a way to deal with suspected cross-contamination and a sequencing artifact, a later analysis dropped 450 to 600 nucleotide sequences that were highly shared and had low generation probability. In a later analysis, a clonal expansion index was calculated for each public chain from normalized within-repertoire ranks of inferred template counts. Generation probabilities in a later analysis came from a VDJ recombination model fitted to out-of-frame rearrangements, and those results were checked against IGoR. A later analysis scored TCR-TCR, TCR-HLA and TCR-CMV co-occurrence with hypergeometric tests, applying a repertoire-size bias correction to TCR pairs. A later analysis estimated false discovery rates by permuting HLA or CMV assignments 20 times. In a later analysis, co-occurring TCRs were grouped using DBSCAN, and TCRdist sequence similarity was added for clustering within HLA-allele-positive subsets. For co-occurrence clustering, repertoires with fewer than 30,000 or more than 120,000 public chains were excluded, along with several repertoires with anomalous nucleotide sharing. The immuneACCESS repertoire file appears here via TCRdb, limited to in-frame rearrangements. These files lack a portion of the clones; in checked studies, under half of the deficit traces to unresolved V genes, and the cause of the others is not known. Clone size and the V and J calls come from that table; the DNA yielded D and trimming. The sample yields 160,000 or so clones; 82% were counted once. Together, the top ten hold approximately 0.55% of the sample.

The receptor comes from a woman between 50 and 59 years old in good health and CMV-seronegative. The chain is encoded by TRBV7-3 joined to TRBJ2-5; the D gene is not confidently resolved. The sequenced material came from PBMCs. The bases read TGTGCCAGCAGCTTTAGTCCGGGTCAAGAGACCCAGTACTTC. Protein translation: CASSFSPGQETQYF. Joined to the reference TRBV7-3 and TRBJ2-5 proteins, this CDR3 gives the full variable domain: GAGVSQTPSNKVTEKGKYVELRCDPISGHTALYWYRQSLGQGPEFLIYFQGTGAADDSGLPNDRFFAVRPEGSVSTLKIQRTERGDSAVYLCASSFSPGQETQYFGPGTRLLVL.